This is a list of T cell receptor beta chains from one sample in a study of blood T cell repertoires in COVID-19. TCRdb's table, derived via immunoSEQ multiplex PCR, lists solely in-frame clones and lacks some. The sample holds more than 25,000 clones; around 88% are singletons and the top ten take about 17%. Sequenced sample: peripheral blood. These receptors were taken from a man between 65 and 80 years old with acute or convalescent COVID-19. Both conserved end residues are part of each CDR3. The D gene is left open where the match is weak. Clone size is stated in some rows and not others, as once, few, many or a class when expanded.

>TRBD2|.|TRBV29-1|TRBJ2-1
TGCAGCGTTGACGGGGCGGGAGGCTACAATGAGCAGTTCTTC
CSVDGAGGYNEQFF
>.|.|TRBV6-2/TRBV6-3|TRBJ2-5
TGTGCCAGCAGTTTGTTAGCGGATGCGACCCAGTACTTC
CASSLLADATQYF
>.|.|TRBV5-8|TRBJ1-2
TGTGCCAGCAGCTTTAGGACTCACTATGGCTACACCTTC
CASSFRTHYGYTF
>TRBD1|.|TRBV18|TRBJ2-5
TGTGCCAGCTCACCACGGACAGGGCCTCAAGAGACCCAGTACTTC
CASSPRTGPQETQYF
>.|.|TRBV6-2/TRBV6-3|TRBJ1-6
TGTGCCAGCAGTTATGAACAGGGCCGCTCACCCCTCCACTTT
CASSYEQGRSPLHF
>TRBD2|.|TRBV19|TRBJ2-3
TGTGCCAGTAGTATGCGGGAGATCTCTAGCACAGATACGCAGTATTTT
CASSMREISSTDTQYF
>.|.|TRBV29-1|TRBJ2-1
TGCAGCGTTGTTGTAGTCTCCTACAATGAGCAGTTCTTC
CSVVVVSYNEQFF
>TRBD1|once|TRBV18|TRBJ1-3
TGTGCCAGCTCACAAGGGGGCACATCTGGAAACACCATATATTTT
CASSQGGTSGNTIYF
>.|.|TRBV5-4|TRBJ2-7
TGTGCCAGCAGCTGGCAGCGCTCCGAGCAGTACTTC
CASSWQRSEQYF
>TRBD2|.|TRBV28|TRBJ2-7
TGTGCCAGCAGTTTCCTTCGTGGACTAGCGGGAACTGAGCAGTACTTC
CASSFLRGLAGTEQYF
>.|.|TRBV11-2|TRBJ1-2
TGTGCCAGCAGCTTAGTGTCTAGGGGAAACTATGGCTACACCTTC
CASSLVSRGNYGYTF
>.|.|TRBV20-1|TRBJ2-3
TGCAGTGCTAGGTCGGGAGATACGCAGTATTTT
CSARSGDTQYF
>TRBD2|.|TRBV24-1|TRBJ2-3
TGTGCCACCAGTGACAAGAGCGGGAGTGGCACAGATACGCAGTATTTT
CATSDKSGSGTDTQYF
>TRBD2|.|TRBV28|TRBJ2-7
TGTGCCAGCAGTTCCAAGCGACTAGCGGGAGACCTTTACGAGCAGTACTTC
CASSSKRLAGDLYEQYF
>.|.|TRBV11-3|TRBJ2-3
TGTGCCAGCAGCTGGGCCCCTGGGGATACGCAGTATTTT
CASSWAPGDTQYF
>.|.|TRBV24-1|TRBJ2-1
TGTGCCACCAGTGATTCCCGAGTGCAGGACTACAATGAGCAGTTCTTC
CATSDSRVQDYNEQFF
>TRBD1|.|TRBV7-9|TRBJ2-7
TGTGCCAGCAGCTCCACAGGGGGCGGCCACGAGCAGTACTTC
CASSSTGGGHEQYF
>.|.|TRBV6-5|TRBJ1-5
TGTGCCAGCAGCGTCGGCAGGGAGGATCAGCCCCAGCATTTT
CASSVGREDQPQHF
>TRBD2|.|TRBV7-3|TRBJ2-3
TGTGCCAGCAGCATCAGCGGGAGGGGGTGGGCAGATACGCAGTATTTT
CASSISGRGWADTQYF
>.|.|TRBV4-1|TRBJ2-6
TGCGCCAGCAGCCCGGGGACACCTCGCTCTGGGGCCAACGTCCTGACTTTC
CASSPGTPRSGANVLTF
>TRBD1|few|TRBV19|TRBJ1-2
TGTGCCAGTAGTATAGGACAGGGGGCGATTCGTGGCTACACCTTC
CASSIGQGAIRGYTF
>TRBD1|.|TRBV28|TRBJ1-1
TGTGCCAGCAGCCAACCGAGGGGGCCTACTGAAGCTTTCTTT
CASSQPRGPTEAFF
>.|.|TRBV27|TRBJ1-2
TGTGCCAGCAGTTGGGACACGTCTCGGGGCTACACCTTC
CASSWDTSRGYTF
>TRBD1|.|TRBV6-1|TRBJ1-2
TGTGCCAGCAGTGAACTACCGACAGGGGAAGGCTACACCTTC
CASSELPTGEGYTF
>.|.|TRBV7-9|TRBJ1-6
TGTGCCAGCAGCTTAGGAGGGTCACCCCTCCACTTT
CASSLGGSPLHF
>.|.|TRBV18|TRBJ2-2
TGTGCCAGCTCTCCCCCCGGCAGACTCGCGAACACCGGGGAGCTGTTTTTT
CASSPPGRLANTGELFF
>TRBD2|.|TRBV7-9|TRBJ2-6
TGTGCCAGCAGCTCGCGGACTAGCGGGAGTTTTGGGGCCAACGTCCTGACTTTC
CASSSRTSGSFGANVLTF
>.|.|TRBV27|TRBJ2-5
TGTGCCAGCAGTTCCCCCGCTGGGCGGGCCGATCAAGAGACCCAGTACTTC
CASSSPAGRADQETQYF
>TRBD1|.|TRBV6-2/TRBV6-3|TRBJ1-6
TGTGCCAGCAGTTACTCGAGAGGACAGGGATTTTATGGCTCCTATAATTCACCCCTCCACTTT
CASSYSRGQGFYGSYNSPLHF
>TRBD1|.|TRBV7-6|TRBJ1-2
TGTGCCAGCAGCTTACAGCCCAGGGGGCGGGAGGGCTACACCTTC
CASSLQPRGREGYTF
>.|.|TRBV9|TRBJ2-3
TGTGCCAGCAGCGCTAGCGCGCTAGGGCCCACAGATACGCAGTATTTT
CASSASALGPTDTQYF
>.|.|TRBV2|TRBJ2-5
TGTGCCAGCATCTCCACGGGATGGGATCAAGAGACCCAGTACTTC
CASISTGWDQETQYF